The TCR beta chain described here comes from a study of siplizumab effects on memory and regulatory T cells. Study-level points and caveats: Naive T cells were seen as more diverse than memory cells and as major alloresponse contributors. Siplizumab, the agent tested, significantly reduced alloreactive sequences traceable to unstimulated CD4+ memory cells.

The V end lost 5 bases, the J end lost 5 bases, and 11 bases lay between the germline ends. CDR1 and CDR2 (germline): SQVTM, ANQGSEA. CDR3 length: 12 amino acids. Only a few counts were recorded for this clone. Its specificity is unknown. Produced via immunoSEQ multiplex PCR; TCRdb's table is partial and in-frame only. The table includes about 12,000 clones, 40% to 50% detected once. Coculturing of the mixed lymphocyte reaction cells was performed at 37°C for 6 days. Violet Dye was applied to stimulator PBMCs and CFSE to responder PBMCs before a 1:1 mix. This TCR derives from a human donor in good health; the cells came from an allogeneic mixed lymphocyte reaction. Some clones in this sample may be carry-over from other donors' samples. V and J are TRBV29-1 and TRBJ2-3; D unresolved. Sequenced: CFSE-low (dividing) CD8+ T cells sorted from an allogeneic mixed lymphocyte reaction. CDR3 in DNA: TGCAGCGTTCTCCCATTGGAAGATACGCAGTATTTT. The encoded protein is CSVLPLEDTQYF.